Presented here are 20 T cell receptor beta chains from one specimen sequenced in a study of cytomegalovirus exposure and HLA in healthy donors. In the PCR, 60 Vbeta and 13 Jbeta primers were used. TCRdb's copy holds only in-frame clones and misses some; the assay was immunoSEQ multiplex PCR. The sample consists of some 150,000 clones, approximately 80% of them appearing once. Sequenced input: PBMCs. The receptors were sampled from a woman between 40 and 50 years old in good health and CMV-seropositive.

This clone appeared a few times. The V gene is TRBV30, the J gene TRBJ2-2; 8 positions agree with TRBD2. Per the germline V gene, CDR1 is GTSNPN and CDR2 is SVGIG (reference sequence). CDR3 length equals 15 residues. Trimming removed 5 bases from V and 5 bases from J; junction bases left unmatched: 10. CDR3 protein: CAWVAGGGRTGELFF. CDR3 bases: TGTGCCTGGGTCGCCGGGGGGGGCCGAACCGGGGAGCTGTTTTTT.

As to this clone: Other DNA sequences of this sample code for an identical CDR3. V usage is TRBV4-2 and J usage is TRBJ2-1; 14 nucleotides agree with TRBD2. Per germline, CDR1 LGHNA and CDR2 YNFKEQ. J lost 9 bases, V lost 4 bases, and 11 bases had no gene match. The CDR3 is 17 residues long. The CDR3: CASSRPGLAGVSSEQFF. The CDR3 coding sequence is TGTGCCAGCAGCCGCCCGGGACTAGCGGGGGTAAGTAGTGAGCAGTTCTTC.

This clone showed up just a few times. CDR3 in amino acids: CAGEGGSTDTQYF. In DNA form, the CDR3 reads TGTGCCGGGGAGGGGGGGAGCACAGATACGCAGTATTTT. This sequence joins TRBV2 and TRBJ2-3; weak D call: TRBD2 (7 bases). This CDR3 is 13 amino acids long. CDR1 is SNHLY, CDR2 FYNNEI, per germline. V was cut by 11 bases and J by 0 bases, with 12 bases left in between.

This chain uses TRBV28 with TRBJ1-4; 8 bases match TRBD1. Germline assignment: CDR1 MDHEN and CDR2 SYDVKM. The J segment lost 7 bases and the V segment lost 8 bases, leaving 9 bases of the junction unmatched. CDR3 length: 14 amino acids. As DNA, the CDR3 is TGTGCCAGCGGCACAGGGGGTTGGGGTGAAAAACTGTTTTTT. Its translation: CASGTGGWGEKLFF.

The rearrangement uses TRBV6-5 and TRBJ2-1, with 7 bases matching TRBD2. This CDR3 is built from 14 residues. CDR1 and CDR2 from the germline V gene are MNHEY and SVGAGI. The CDR3 is CPRPGGRSYNEQFF. CDR3 bases: TGTCCCCGCCCTGGCGGGAGATCCTACAATGAGCAGTTCTTC.

The chain has TRBV30 and TRBJ2-1, with D possibly matching TRBD2 (6 bases). The V and J ends lost 2 bases and 5 bases respectively, with 16 bases between them. Germline CDR1 is GTSNPN and CDR2 is SVGIG (reference sequence). There are 15 residues in the CDR3. CDR3 in DNA: TGTGCCTGGAGTTATGGCCTAGCGAATAACAATGAGCAGTTCTTC. This codes for CAWSYGLANNNEQFF.

V gene TRBV2 combines with J gene TRBJ2-3; TRBD2 matches 7 bases. Trimming cost V 6 bases and J 4 bases; bases outside gene matches: 13. This CDR3 has 16 amino acids. CDR1 is SNHLY and CDR2 is FYNNEI in the germline V gene. CDR3 loop: CASRLKLALSADTQYF. CDR3 DNA sequence: TGTGCCAGCAGGTTAAAACTAGCGTTGAGCGCAGATACGCAGTATTTT.

CDR3 DNA: TGTGCCAGTAGTATAGGACAGTCGGGCAATCAGCCCCAGCATTTT. Translation: CASSIGQSGNQPQHF. The chain has TRBV19 and TRBJ1-5; D might be TRBD1 (5 bases). Trimming left V 1 base short and J 2 bases short, with 9 bases between. From germline, CDR1 is LNHDA and CDR2 SQIVND (reference sequence). The CDR3 totals 15 residues.

The rearrangement uses TRBV28 and TRBJ2-2, with D possibly TRBD1 on 6 matching bases. The CDR3 runs to 17 residues. Germline V CDR1 and CDR2: MDHEN, SYDVKM. Trimming shortened V by 7 bases and J by 3 bases, and 21 bases separated the two germline ends. The chain's CDR3 is CASTSGARGRDTGELFF. As DNA, the CDR3 is TGTGCCAGCACCTCTGGTGCCAGGGGCAGGGACACCGGGGAGCTGTTTTTT.

V usage is TRBV27 and J usage is TRBJ1-6; D not resolved. CDR3 length: 12 residues. Per germline, CDR1 MNHEY and CDR2 SMNVEV (reference sequence). V shed 5 bases and J shed 9 bases, with 8 bases lying between them. The CDR3 spells CASSLPSSPLHF. In DNA form, the CDR3 reads TGTGCCAGCAGTCTCCCGAGTTCACCCCTCCACTTT.

The genes are TRBV6-6 and TRBJ2-2; a possible D gene is TRBD1 (6 bases). Per germline, CDR1 MNHNY and CDR2 SVGAGI (reference sequence). Trimming removed 7 bases from V and 1 base from J, with 16 bases in between. This CDR3 has 16 amino acids. CDR3 protein: CASTKGTGLNTGELFF. DNA for the CDR3: TGTGCCAGCACCAAGGGAACAGGGCTGAACACCGGGGAGCTGTTTTTT.

The CDR3 DNA follows: TGTGCCAGCAGCGCTTTTTCCTATGGCTACACCTTC. Protein sequence: CASSAFSYGYTF. This chain joins TRBV9 and TRBJ1-2; D remains ambiguous. The CDR3 sequence is 12 residues long. CDR1 is SGDLS, CDR2 YYNGEE, per germline. The V gene lost 3 bases and the J gene lost 4 bases, with 7 bases spanning the gap. The full variable domain, with the rest looked up from reference TRBV9 and TRBJ1-2, is DSGVTQTPKHLITATGQRVTLRCSPRSGDLSVYWYQQSLDQGLQFLIQYYNGEERAKGNILERFSAQQFPDLHSELNLSSLELGDSALYFCASSAFSYGYTFGSGTRLTVV.

The chain carries TRBV15 and TRBJ2-1, with a tentative D call TRBD1 (6 bases). Germline values: CDR1 LNHNV, CDR2 YYDKDF (reference sequence). The length of the CDR3 is 15 residues. V gave up 0 bases and J gave up 6 bases, with 12 bases separating them. CDR3 sequence: CATSRDSGVGNEQFF. The CDR3 nucleotides read TGTGCCACCAGCAGAGATTCAGGGGTTGGCAATGAGCAGTTCTTC.

CDR3 DNA sequence: TGTGCCTGGACGTCTAGCGGAACCACAGATACGCAGTATTTT. It yields the protein CAWTSSGTTDTQYF. The V call is TRBV30, the J call TRBJ2-3; 7 bases line up with TRBD2. The CDR3 loop spans 14 amino acids. Germline trimming cut 4 bases from V and 2 bases from J; bases unmatched to any gene: 6. Germline V CDR1 and CDR2: GTSNPN, SVGIG (reference sequence).

The rearrangement uses TRBV30 and TRBJ2-3, with TRBD1 as a possible D gene (6 bases). The CDR3 extends over 14 amino acids. Germline V gives CDR1 GTSNPN, CDR2 SVGIG (reference sequence). The V and J ends lost 8 bases and 0 bases respectively, with 15 bases between them. The CDR3 nucleotides read TGTGCCCGACGCACAGGGCCTAGCACAGATACGCAGTATTTT. Translating gives CARRTGPSTDTQYF. Full variable domain (rest looked up from reference TRBV30 and TRBJ2-3): SQTIHQWPATLVQPVGSPLSLECTVEGTSNPNLYWYRQAAGRGLQLLFYSVGIGQISSEVPQNLSASRPQDRQFILSSKKLLLSDSGFYLCARRTGPSTDTQYFGPGTRLTVL.

The rearrangement uses TRBV27 and TRBJ2-7, with D possibly being TRBD1 (6 bases). This CDR3 has 15 residues. Germline loops: CDR1 MNHEY, CDR2 SMNVEV (reference sequence). V was trimmed by 5 bases and J by 0 bases, leaving 14 bases between them. The CDR3 DNA is TGTGCCAGCAGTAACCCCGGGACACCCTCCTACGAGCAGTACTTC. This sequence encodes CASSNPGTPSYEQYF.

The chain links TRBV7-2 to TRBJ2-1; a possible D gene is TRBD1 (5 bases). There are 16 residues in the CDR3. Trimming stripped 5 bases from V and 0 bases from J, with 14 bases between. Germline CDR1 SGHTA, CDR2 FQGNSA. The CDR3 sequence is CASSLDMRSSYNEQFF. CDR3 sequence (DNA): TGTGCCAGCAGCCTGGACATGCGGAGCTCCTACAATGAGCAGTTCTTC.

V and J are TRBV14 and TRBJ1-1; 12 positions agree with TRBD1. This CDR3 region has 18 residues. CDR1 is SGHDN and CDR2 is FVKESK in the germline V gene. The V gene end was trimmed by 0 bases and the J gene end by 8 bases; junction bases not matched to a gene: 13. For the CDR3, the DNA is TGTGCCAGCAGCCAAGATCGGGGGACAGGGGGCCTAAAAATCGAAGCTTTCTTT. Translated: CASSQDRGTGGLKIEAFF.

The V call is TRBV9, the J call TRBJ2-3, with a possible D match to TRBD1 (5 bases). The CDR3 has 16 amino acids. Trimming left V 0 bases short and J 1 base short, with 12 bases between. Germline V lookup: CDR1 SGDLS, CDR2 YYNGEE. CDR3 protein: CASSVADSVGTDTQYF. CDR3 DNA: TGTGCCAGCAGCGTAGCAGACAGCGTCGGCACAGATACGCAGTATTTT.

The chain joins TRBV7-3 to TRBJ2-3, with TRBD2 matching over 10 bases. J gave up 2 bases and V 6 bases, and 5 bases lay outside the gene matches. This CDR3 spans 15 amino acids. Germline lookup yields CDR1 SGHTA and CDR2 FQGTGA. The CDR3 coding sequence is TGTGCCAGCAGGAGGCTAGCGGGGGACACAGATACGCAGTATTTT. It is translated as CASRRLAGDTDTQYF.